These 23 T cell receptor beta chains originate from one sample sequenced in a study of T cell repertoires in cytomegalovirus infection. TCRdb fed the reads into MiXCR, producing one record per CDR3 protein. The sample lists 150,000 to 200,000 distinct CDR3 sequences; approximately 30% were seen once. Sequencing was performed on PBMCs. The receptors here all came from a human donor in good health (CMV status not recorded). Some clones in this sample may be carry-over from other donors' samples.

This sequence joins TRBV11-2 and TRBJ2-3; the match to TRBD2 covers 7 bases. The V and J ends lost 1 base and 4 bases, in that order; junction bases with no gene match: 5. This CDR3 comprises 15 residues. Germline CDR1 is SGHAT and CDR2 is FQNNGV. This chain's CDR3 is CASSLGSGGADTQYF. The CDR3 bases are TGTGCCAGCAGCTTAGGGTCGGGGGGAGCAGATACGCAGTATTTT.

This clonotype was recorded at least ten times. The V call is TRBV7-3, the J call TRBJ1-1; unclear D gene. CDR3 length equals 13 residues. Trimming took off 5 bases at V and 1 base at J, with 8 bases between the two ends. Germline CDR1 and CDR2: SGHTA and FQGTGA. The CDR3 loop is CASSRRANTEAFF. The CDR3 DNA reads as TGTGCCAGCAGCCGACGGGCGAACACTGAAGCTTTCTTT.

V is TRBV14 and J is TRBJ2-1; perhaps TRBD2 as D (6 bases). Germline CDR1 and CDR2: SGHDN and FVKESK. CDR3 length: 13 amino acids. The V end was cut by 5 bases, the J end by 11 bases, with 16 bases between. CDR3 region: CASSSRGVAKQFF. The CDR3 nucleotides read TGTGCCAGCAGCTCTCGCGGGGTAGCGAAGCAGTTCTTC.

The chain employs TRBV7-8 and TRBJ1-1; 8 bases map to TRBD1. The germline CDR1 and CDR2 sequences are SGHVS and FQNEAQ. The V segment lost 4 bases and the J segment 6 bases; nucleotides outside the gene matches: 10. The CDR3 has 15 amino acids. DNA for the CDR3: TGTGCCAGCAGCTCAAGGGACAGGCCGGCGGCTGAAGCTTTCTTT. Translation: CASSSRDRPAAEAFF.

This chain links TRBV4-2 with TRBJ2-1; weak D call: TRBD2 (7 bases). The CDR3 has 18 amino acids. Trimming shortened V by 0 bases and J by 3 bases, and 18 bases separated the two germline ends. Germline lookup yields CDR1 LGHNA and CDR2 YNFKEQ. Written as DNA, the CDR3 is TGTGCCAGCAGCCAAGATATTGAAGGGGGGGGCCTCTACAATGAGCAGTTCTTC. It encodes CASSQDIEGGGLYNEQFF.

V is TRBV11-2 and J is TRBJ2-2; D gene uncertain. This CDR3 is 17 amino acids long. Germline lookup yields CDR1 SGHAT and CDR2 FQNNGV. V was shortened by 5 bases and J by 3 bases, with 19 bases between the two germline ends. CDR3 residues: CASSVGSRPFDTGELFF. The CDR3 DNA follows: TGTGCCAGCAGCGTAGGGTCCAGACCTTTTGACACCGGGGAGCTGTTTTTT.

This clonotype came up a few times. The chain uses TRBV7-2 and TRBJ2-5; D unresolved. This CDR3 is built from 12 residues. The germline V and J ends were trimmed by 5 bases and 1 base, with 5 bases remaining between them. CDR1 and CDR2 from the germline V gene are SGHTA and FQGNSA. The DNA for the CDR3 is TGTGCCAGCAGCCAACTCCAAGAGACCCAGTACTTC. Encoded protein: CASSQLQETQYF.

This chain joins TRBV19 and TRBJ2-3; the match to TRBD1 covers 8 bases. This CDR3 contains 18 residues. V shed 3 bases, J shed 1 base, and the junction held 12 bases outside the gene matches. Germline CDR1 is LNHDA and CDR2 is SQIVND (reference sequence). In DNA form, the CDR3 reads TGTGCCAGTAGTATCCCGAGGGTTCCGGACAGGGGCACAGATACGCAGTATTTT. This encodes CASSIPRVPDRGTDTQYF.

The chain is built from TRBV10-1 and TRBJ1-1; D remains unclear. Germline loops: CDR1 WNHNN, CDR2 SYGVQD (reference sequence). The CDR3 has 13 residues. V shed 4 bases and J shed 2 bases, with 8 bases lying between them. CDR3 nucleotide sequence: TGCGCCAGCAGTGCGGTGGGCAACACTGAAGCTTTCTTT. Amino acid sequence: CASSAVGNTEAFF.

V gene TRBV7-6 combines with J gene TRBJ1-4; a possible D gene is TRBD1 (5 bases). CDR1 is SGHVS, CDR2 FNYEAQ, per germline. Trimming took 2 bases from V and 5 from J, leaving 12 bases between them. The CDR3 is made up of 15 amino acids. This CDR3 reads CASSLIDSGNEKLFF. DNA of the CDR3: TGTGCCAGCAGCTTAATCGACTCAGGGAATGAAAAACTGTTTTTT.

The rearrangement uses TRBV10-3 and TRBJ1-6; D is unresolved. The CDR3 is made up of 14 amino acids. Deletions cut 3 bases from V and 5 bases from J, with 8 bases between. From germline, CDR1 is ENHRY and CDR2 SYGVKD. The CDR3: CAISETRDNSPLHF. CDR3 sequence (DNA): TGTGCCATCAGTGAAACAAGAGATAATTCACCCCTCCACTTT.

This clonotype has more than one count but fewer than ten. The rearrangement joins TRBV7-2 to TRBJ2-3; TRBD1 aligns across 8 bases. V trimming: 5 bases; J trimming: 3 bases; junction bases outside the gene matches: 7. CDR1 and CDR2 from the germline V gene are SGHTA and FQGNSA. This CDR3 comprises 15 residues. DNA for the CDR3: TGTGCCAGCAGCACCAGGGGACAGGCTACAGATACGCAGTATTTT. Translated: CASSTRGQATDTQYF.

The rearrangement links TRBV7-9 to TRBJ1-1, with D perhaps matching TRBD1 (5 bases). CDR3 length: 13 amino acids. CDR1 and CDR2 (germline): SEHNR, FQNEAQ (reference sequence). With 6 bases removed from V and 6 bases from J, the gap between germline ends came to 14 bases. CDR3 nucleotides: TGTGCCAGCAGACCCTGGGGGGGTTCTGAAGCTTTCTTT. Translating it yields CASRPWGGSEAFF.

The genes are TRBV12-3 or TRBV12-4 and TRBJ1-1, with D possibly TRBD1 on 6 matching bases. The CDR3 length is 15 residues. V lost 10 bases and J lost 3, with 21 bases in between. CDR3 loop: CATGGGAGRYTEAFF. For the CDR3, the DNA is TGTGCCACCGGGGGGGGGGCAGGGCGGTACACTGAAGCTTTCTTT.

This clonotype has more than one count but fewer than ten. This CDR3 is CASSYQGANTEAFF. The CDR3 region has the DNA TGTGCCAGCAGTTATCAGGGGGCGAACACTGAAGCTTTCTTT. The rearrangement uses TRBV2 and TRBJ1-1; 8 bases agree with TRBD1. This CDR3 has 14 amino acids. With V trimmed by 5 bases and J by 1 base, 3 bases remained unmatched. CDR1 SNHLY and CDR2 FYNNEI come from the germline V gene.

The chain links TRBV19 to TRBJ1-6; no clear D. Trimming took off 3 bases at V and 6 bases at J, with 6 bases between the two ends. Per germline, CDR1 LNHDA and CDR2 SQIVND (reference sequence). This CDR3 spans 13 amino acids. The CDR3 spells CASSIEVNSPLHF. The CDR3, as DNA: TGTGCCAGTAGTATCGAGGTTAATTCACCCCTCCACTTT.

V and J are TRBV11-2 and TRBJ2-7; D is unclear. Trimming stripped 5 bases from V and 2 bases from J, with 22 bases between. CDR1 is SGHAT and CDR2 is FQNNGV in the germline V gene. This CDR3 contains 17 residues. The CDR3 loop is CASSPLTRARKTYEQYF. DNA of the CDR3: TGTGCCAGCAGCCCCCTTACAAGAGCCAGGAAAACCTACGAGCAGTACTTC.

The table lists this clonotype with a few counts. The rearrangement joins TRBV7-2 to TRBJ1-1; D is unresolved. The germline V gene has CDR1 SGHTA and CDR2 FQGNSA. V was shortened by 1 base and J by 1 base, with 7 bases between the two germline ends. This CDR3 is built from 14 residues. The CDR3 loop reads CASSLGSGNTEAFF. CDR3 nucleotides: TGTGCCAGCAGCTTAGGTTCAGGGAACACTGAAGCTTTCTTT.

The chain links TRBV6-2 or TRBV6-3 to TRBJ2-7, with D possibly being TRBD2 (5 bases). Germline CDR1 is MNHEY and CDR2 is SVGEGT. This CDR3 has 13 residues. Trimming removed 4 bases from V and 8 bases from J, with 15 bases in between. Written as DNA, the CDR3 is TGTGCCAGCAGTTCCGGGATGAGTTACAAGCAGTACTTC. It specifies CASSSGMSYKQYF.

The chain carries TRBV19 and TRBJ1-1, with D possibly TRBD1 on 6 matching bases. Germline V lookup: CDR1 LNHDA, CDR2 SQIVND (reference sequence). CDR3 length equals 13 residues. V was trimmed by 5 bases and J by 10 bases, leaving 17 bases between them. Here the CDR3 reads CASSPNRDGGAFF. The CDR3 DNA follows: TGTGCCAGTAGTCCAAACAGGGATGGGGGAGCTTTCTTT.

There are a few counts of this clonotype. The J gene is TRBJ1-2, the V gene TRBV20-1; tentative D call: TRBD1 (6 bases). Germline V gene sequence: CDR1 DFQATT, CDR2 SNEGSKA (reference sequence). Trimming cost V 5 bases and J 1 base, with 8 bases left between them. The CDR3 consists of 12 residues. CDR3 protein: CSASDSNYGYTF. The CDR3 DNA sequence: TGCAGTGCTTCGGACAGTAACTATGGCTACACCTTC.

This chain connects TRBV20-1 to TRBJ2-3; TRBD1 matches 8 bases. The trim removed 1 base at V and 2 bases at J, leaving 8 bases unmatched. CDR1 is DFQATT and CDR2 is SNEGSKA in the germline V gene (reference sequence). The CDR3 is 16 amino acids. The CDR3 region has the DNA TGCAGTGCTAGAGTGTCCGGACAGGGTAACACAGATACGCAGTATTTT. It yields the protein CSARVSGQGNTDTQYF.

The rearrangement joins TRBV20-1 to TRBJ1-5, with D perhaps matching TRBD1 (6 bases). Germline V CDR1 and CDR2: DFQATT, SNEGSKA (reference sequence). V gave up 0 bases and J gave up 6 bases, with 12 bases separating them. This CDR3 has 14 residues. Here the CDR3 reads CSARESGEGQPQHF. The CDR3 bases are TGCAGTGCTAGAGAATCAGGGGAGGGTCAGCCCCAGCATTTT.